These 15 T cell receptor beta chains originate from one sample sequenced in a study of T cell repertoires in cytomegalovirus infection. MiXCR, run by TCRdb on the reads, gives a single entry per CDR3 protein. The table has almost 550,000 distinct CDR3 sequences, more than 15% seen once; the top ten hold 20% to 30%. Sample: CD8+ T cells from PBMCs. All receptors come from a human donor in good health (CMV status not recorded). Some clones in this sample may be carry-over from other donors' samples.

Ten or more counts support this clonotype. The chain joins TRBV4-1 to TRBJ2-5; 9 bases agree with TRBD1. After removal of 6 bases from V and 5 bases from J, the junction contained 13 bases not matched to a gene. This CDR3 has 16 residues. Germline CDR1 is MGHRA and CDR2 is YSYEKL. The CDR3 region is CASSYRRTGVLETQYF. The DNA for the CDR3 is TGCGCCAGCAGTTATCGCCGGACAGGGGTTCTCGAGACCCAGTACTTC.

The table lists this clonotype with a few counts. V is TRBV7-3 and J is TRBJ2-6; possibly TRBD1 or TRBD2 for D (5 bases each). CDR1 SGHTA and CDR2 FQGTGA come from the germline V gene. Trimming removed 5 bases from V and 5 bases from J, with 13 bases in between. The CDR3 sequence is 15 residues long. CDR3 in DNA: TGTGCCAGCAGCCGGTTGGGGGTTCGGGCCAACGTCCTGACTTTC. Translated: CASSRLGVRANVLTF.

The V and J genes are TRBV10-3 and TRBJ1-5; D perhaps matches TRBD1 (5 bases). CDR1 ENHRY and CDR2 SYGVKD come from the germline V gene. The V end was cut by 0 bases, the J end by 3 bases, with 15 bases between. This CDR3 has 17 amino acids. CDR3 loop: CAISESMGPSPNQPQHF. The CDR3 nucleotides read TGTGCCATCAGTGAGTCTATGGGACCCTCCCCCAATCAGCCCCAGCATTTT.

The sample holds many counts of this clonotype. The V gene is TRBV7-6, the J gene TRBJ2-7; no reliable D call. Trimming cost V 1 base and J 6 bases, with 13 bases left between them. The V gene's germline CDR1 is SGHVS and CDR2 FNYEAQ. This CDR3 region has 14 residues. CDR3 DNA: TGTGCCAGCAGCTTAGTACACAGCCTAAGCGAGCAGTACTTC. Its protein is CASSLVHSLSEQYF.

The table lists this clonotype with a few counts. This rearrangement joins TRBV7-8 to TRBJ1-4, with D possibly TRBD1 on 6 matching bases. Germline CDR1 SGHVS, CDR2 FQNEAQ. V lost 5 bases and J 8 bases, leaving 18 bases between the germline ends. This CDR3 has 15 residues. CDR3: CASSPYGGGGEKLFF. In DNA, the CDR3 is TGTGCCAGCAGCCCGTATGGGGGCGGGGGCGAAAAACTGTTTTTT.

This clonotype has ten or more counts. The chain couples TRBV19 to TRBJ1-5; 8 bases fit TRBD1. Germline values: CDR1 LNHDA, CDR2 SQIVND (reference sequence). V lost 5 bases, J lost 7 bases, and 16 bases stayed unmatched. The CDR3 runs 17 residues. CDR3 nucleotides: TGTGCCAGTAGTTTCTATTCCGGGACAGGAGGCGACCAGCCCCAGCATTTT. Protein: CASSFYSGTGGDQPQHF.

This clonotype was seen many times. The chain couples TRBV14 to TRBJ1-1; no definite D call. The CDR3 runs to 11 residues. Trimming left V 2 bases short and J 7 bases short, with 5 bases between. From germline, CDR1 is SGHDN and CDR2 FVKESK. The CDR3 sequence: CASSQNFEAFF. As DNA, the CDR3 is TGTGCCAGCAGCCAAAACTTTGAAGCTTTCTTT.

V usage is TRBV13 and J usage is TRBJ2-1; 7 bases map to TRBD1. The CDR3 length is 16 residues. J was trimmed by 2 bases and V by 5 bases; bases with no gene match: 9. Germline V gene data show CDR1 as PRHDT and CDR2 as FYEKMQ (reference sequence). The CDR3 region has the DNA TGTGCCAGCAGCCCGACCAACAGGGGTACCTACAATGAGCAGTTCTTC. Protein product: CASSPTNRGTYNEQFF.

This clonotype has a handful of counts. The chain is built from TRBV11-3 and TRBJ2-7, with 8 bases fitting TRBD1. Unmatched junction bases numbered 10, after V lost 5 bases and J lost 4 bases. Per the germline V gene, CDR1 is SGHNT and CDR2 is YENEEA. The CDR3 is made up of 15 amino acids. CDR3 residues: CASSPNVDREYEQYF. In nucleotides, the CDR3 is TGTGCCAGCAGCCCCAACGTGGACAGGGAATACGAGCAGTACTTC.

This clonotype was picked up many times. V and J are TRBV7-9 and TRBJ1-3; D gene ambiguous. This CDR3 is built from 14 residues. With 3 bases removed from V and 8 bases from J, the gap between germline ends came to 14 bases. Per the germline V gene, CDR1 is SEHNR and CDR2 is FQNEAQ (reference sequence). This chain's CDR3 is CASSFGRNLDTIYF. CDR3 sequence (DNA): TGTGCCAGCAGCTTCGGACGGAACCTAGACACCATATATTTT. Looking up the rest from reference TRBV7-9 and TRBJ1-3 gives the full variable domain: DTGVSQNPRHKITKRGQNVTFRCDPISEHNRLYWYRQTLGQGPEFLTYFQNEAQLEKSRLLSDRFSAERPKGSFSTLEIQRTEQGDSAMYLCASSFGRNLDTIYFGEGSWLTVV.

In its sample, this clonotype was seen many times. This rearrangement joins TRBV6-5 to TRBJ1-6; maybe TRBD1 (5 bases). The CDR3 extends over 15 amino acids. CDR1 MNHEY and CDR2 SVGAGI come from the germline V gene. V dropped 2 bases and J dropped 10 bases, with 15 bases sitting between them. CDR3 sequence reads: CASSYRTGLGSPLHF. The CDR3, as DNA: TGTGCCAGCAGTTACCGGACGGGGCTGGGGTCACCCCTCCACTTT.

This clonotype was found a few times. The chain links TRBV12-3 or TRBV12-4 to TRBJ2-3; possibly TRBD2 for D (7 bases). V was trimmed by 3 bases and J by 0 bases, leaving 13 bases between them. The CDR3 contains 16 residues. CDR3 sequence (DNA): TGTGCCAGCAGTTTGATCCGGGGGGCTAGCACAGATACGCAGTATTTT. Translated: CASSLIRGASTDTQYF.

This clonotype was seen ten or more times. The chain recombines TRBV9 with TRBJ1-3; D unresolved. V lost 0 bases, J lost 0 bases, and 7 bases lay in between. Per the germline V gene, CDR1 is SGDLS and CDR2 is YYNGEE. This CDR3 comprises 15 residues. CDR3: CASSVDGSSGNTIYF. The CDR3 nucleotides are TGTGCCAGCAGCGTAGACGGCAGCTCTGGAAACACCATATATTTT.

This clonotype was seen a few times. The rearrangement links TRBV9 to TRBJ2-1; TRBD2 agrees at 10 bases. CDR1 SGDLS and CDR2 YYNGEE come from the germline V gene. CDR3 length: 17 residues. V gave up 1 base and J gave up 6 bases; unmatched junction bases: 10. The CDR3 sequence: CASSVQRGGPVVNEQFF. The CDR3 region has the DNA TGTGCCAGCAGCGTACAGCGGGGGGGCCCGGTCGTCAATGAGCAGTTCTTC.

The V gene is TRBV27, the J gene TRBJ2-1; D unclear. The germline V and J ends were trimmed by 4 bases and 14 bases, with 15 bases remaining between them. The CDR3 contains 12 residues. Germline V gene data show CDR1 as MNHEY and CDR2 as SMNVEV (reference sequence). CDR3 loop: CASSSRATDEFF. The CDR3 DNA sequence: TGTGCCAGCAGTTCCCGGGCCACAGATGAGTTCTTC.